This T cell receptor beta chain was observed in a study of metastatic and nonmetastatic thyroid tumors. Study as a whole: Repertoires from blood and tumor or nodule tissue of malignant and benign thyroid patients were compared.

The table lists this clone with a few counts. What it binds is not known. Overall study findings and caveats: Malignant thyroid tumors reportedly had TCR beta diversity that was significantly higher than in benign nodules, in blood and tumor.

In the original workflow: The authors used CDR3 differences across clinicopathological groups to build a distant-metastasis classifier for papillary thyroid cancer. TCRdb re-clonotyped the PCR reads via MiXCR. The V and J calls reflect TCRdb's pipeline rather than the authors' work. The data show 15,000 to 20,000 clones, with about 30% seen just once and about 11% held by the top ten. No treatment had been given to any patient before thyroid surgery. V dropped 2 bases and J dropped 5 bases, with 7 bases sitting between them. The CDR3 has 13 residues. Per the germline V gene, CDR1 is MRHNA and CDR2 is SNTAGT.

Sequences were obtained from tumor tissue. The chain combines TRBV6-4 with TRBJ2-1; a weak D match, TRBD1 (6 bases). This sequence was found in a female donor with papillary thyroid cancer or a benign thyroid nodule (not recorded which). Some clones in this sample may be carry-over from other donors' samples. DNA for the CDR3: TGTGCCAGCAGTGACGGGACAAACAATGAGCAGTTCTTC. Protein sequence: CASSDGTNNEQFF.